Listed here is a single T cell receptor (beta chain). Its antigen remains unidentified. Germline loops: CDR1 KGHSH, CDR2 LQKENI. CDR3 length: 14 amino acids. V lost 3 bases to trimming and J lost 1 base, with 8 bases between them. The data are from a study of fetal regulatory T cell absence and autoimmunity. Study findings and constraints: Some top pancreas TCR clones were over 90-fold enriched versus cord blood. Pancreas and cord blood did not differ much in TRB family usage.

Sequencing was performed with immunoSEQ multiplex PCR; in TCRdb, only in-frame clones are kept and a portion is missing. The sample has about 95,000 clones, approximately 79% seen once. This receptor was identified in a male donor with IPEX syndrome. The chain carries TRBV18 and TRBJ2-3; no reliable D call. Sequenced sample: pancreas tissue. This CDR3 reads CASSPSSGTDTQYF. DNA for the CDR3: TGTGCCAGCTCACCGTCAAGTGGCACAGATACGCAGTATTTT.